Included here is one TCR beta chain sequence, with context. The sample belongs to a study of blood T cell repertoires in COVID-19. Study background: The samples span acute and convalescent COVID-19 from the United States, Italy and Spain. PBMCs, B-cell-depleted T cells, or T cells were the source of the cDNA or gDNA that made up the material.

In the original processing: Nucleated cell number was recorded as an estimate derived from reference gene primer amplification. The repertoire was sequenced with immunoSEQ multiplex PCR; TCRdb's copy has only in-frame clones and lacks some. V, J and clone size are those of that table, while D and trimming were read from the DNA. This sample carries fewer than 500,000 clones, approximately 90% of them seen once, and the ten largest clones take 0.8% to 1%. The CDR3 length is 14 residues. J was trimmed by 8 bases and V by 6 bases; bases with no gene match: 12. Germline CDR1 reads MNHEY; CDR2 reads SVGAGI. Enrolment of Seattle patients took place during active infection, and they were followed longitudinally.

The V and J genes are TRBV6-5 and TRBJ1-2; 7 bases are a match to TRBD1. Sequenced input: peripheral blood. The TCR comes from a young man with COVID-19, enrolled during active disease. The CDR3, as DNA: TGTGCCAGCAGACGGGACAGCATCCCTTTGGGCTACACCTTC. Translating it yields CASRRDSIPLGYTF.